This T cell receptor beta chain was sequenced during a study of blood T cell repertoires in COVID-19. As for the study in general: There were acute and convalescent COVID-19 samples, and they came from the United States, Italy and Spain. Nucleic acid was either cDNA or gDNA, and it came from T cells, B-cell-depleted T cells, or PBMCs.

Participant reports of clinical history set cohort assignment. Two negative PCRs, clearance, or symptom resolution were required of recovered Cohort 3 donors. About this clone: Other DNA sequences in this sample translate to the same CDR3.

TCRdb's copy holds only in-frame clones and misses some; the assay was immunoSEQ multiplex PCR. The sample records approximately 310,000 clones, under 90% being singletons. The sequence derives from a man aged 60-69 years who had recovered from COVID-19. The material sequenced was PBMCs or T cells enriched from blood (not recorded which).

The CDR3 reads CASSSLAGANTGELFF. CDR3 coding DNA: TGTGCCAGCAGCTCTCTAGCGGGAGCGAACACCGGGGAGCTGTTTTTT. This chain links TRBV7-9 with TRBJ2-2, with TRBD2 identical over 10 bases. The junction had 2 bases not matched to a gene; V was cut back by 4 bases and J by 0 bases. The germline V gene encodes CDR1 SEHNR and CDR2 FQNEAQ (reference sequence). The CDR3 sequence is 16 residues long.